The table lists the clone carrying this T cell receptor beta chain with many counts. Its antigen is not known. The sample comes from a study of T cells in Graves' hyperthyroidism and ophthalmopathy. From germline, CDR1 is MNHNS and CDR2 SASEGT. V lost 6 bases, J lost 3 bases, and 11 bases lay in between. This CDR3 has 14 residues. Amplification of TCR beta CDR3 regions used RNA as the template. RT-PCR in the first round (using the HTBI primer set) targeted the TCR CDR3. Each CDR3 protein gets one entry after TCRdb re-called the multiplex PCR reads with MiXCR. The sample has about 160,000 distinct CDR3 sequences, approximately 9% seen once; the top ten hold around 21%. General observations from the study: The majority of expanded thyroid clonotypes above 0.001 also appeared in blood.

The source of this sequence is a woman aged 18-29 years with Graves' hyperthyroidism that later progressed to Graves' ophthalmopathy. The sequenced sample consisted of blood. This chain joins TRBV6-1 and TRBJ2-2; D possibly corresponds to TRBD1 (6 bases). As DNA, the CDR3 is TGTGCCAGCAGCTGGGCAGGGGACACCGGGGAGCTGTTTTTT. The encoded protein is CASSWAGDTGELFF.